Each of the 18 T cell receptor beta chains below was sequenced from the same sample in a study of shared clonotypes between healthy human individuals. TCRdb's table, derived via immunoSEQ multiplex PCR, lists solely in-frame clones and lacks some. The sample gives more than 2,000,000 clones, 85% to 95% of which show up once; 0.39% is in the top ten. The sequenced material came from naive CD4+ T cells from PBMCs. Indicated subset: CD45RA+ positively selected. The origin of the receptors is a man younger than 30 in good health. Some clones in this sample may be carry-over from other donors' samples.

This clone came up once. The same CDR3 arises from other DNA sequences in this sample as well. Here the CDR3 reads CASSERGDTQYF. DNA for the CDR3: TGTGCCAGCAGTGAACGTGGAGATACGCAGTATTTT. The rearrangement uses TRBV6-1 and TRBJ2-3; D is unresolved. This CDR3 is 12 amino acids long. V lost 2 bases, J lost 5 bases, and 5 bases lay in between. The germline CDR1 and CDR2 sequences are MNHNS and SASEGT.

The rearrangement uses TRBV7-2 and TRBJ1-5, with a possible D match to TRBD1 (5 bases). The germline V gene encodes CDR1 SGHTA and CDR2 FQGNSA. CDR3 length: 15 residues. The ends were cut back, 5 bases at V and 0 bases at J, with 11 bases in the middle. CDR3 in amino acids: CASSLQVISNQPQHF. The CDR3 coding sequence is TGTGCCAGCAGCCTACAGGTGATTAGCAATCAGCCCCAGCATTTT.

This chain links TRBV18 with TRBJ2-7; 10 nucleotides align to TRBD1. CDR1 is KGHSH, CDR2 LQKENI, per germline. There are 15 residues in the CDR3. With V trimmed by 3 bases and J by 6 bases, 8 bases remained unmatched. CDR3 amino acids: CASSPPGTGVGEQYF. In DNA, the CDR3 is TGTGCCAGCTCACCGCCGGGGACAGGGGTAGGCGAGCAGTACTTC.

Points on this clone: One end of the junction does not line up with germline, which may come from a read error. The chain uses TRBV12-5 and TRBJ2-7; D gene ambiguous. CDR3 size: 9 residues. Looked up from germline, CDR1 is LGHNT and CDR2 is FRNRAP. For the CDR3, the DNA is TGTGCTAGTGGTTGCTGGGTTCTCTTC. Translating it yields CASGCWVLF.

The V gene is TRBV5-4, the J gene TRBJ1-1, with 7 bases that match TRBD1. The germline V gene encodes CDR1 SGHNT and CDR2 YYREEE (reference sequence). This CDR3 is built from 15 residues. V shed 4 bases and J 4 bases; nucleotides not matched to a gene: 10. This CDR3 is CASSGRDSTGTEAFF. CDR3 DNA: TGTGCCAGCAGCGGCAGGGACAGCACGGGCACTGAAGCTTTCTTT.

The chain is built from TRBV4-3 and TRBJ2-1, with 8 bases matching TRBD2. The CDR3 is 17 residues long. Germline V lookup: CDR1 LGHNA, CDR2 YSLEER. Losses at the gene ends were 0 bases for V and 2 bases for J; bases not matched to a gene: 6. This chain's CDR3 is CASSQDSALAAYNEQFF. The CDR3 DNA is TGCGCCAGCAGCCAAGATTCGGCACTAGCGGCCTACAATGAGCAGTTCTTC.

The CDR3 is CASSYSVGGQPQHF. In DNA form, the CDR3 reads TGTGCCAGCAGTTACTCGGTGGGCGGTCAGCCCCAGCATTTT. This rearrangement joins TRBV6-5 to TRBJ1-5; no reliable D call. There are 14 residues in the CDR3. Germline V gene data show CDR1 as MNHEY and CDR2 as SVGAGI. V lost 0 bases and J lost 6, with 9 bases in between.

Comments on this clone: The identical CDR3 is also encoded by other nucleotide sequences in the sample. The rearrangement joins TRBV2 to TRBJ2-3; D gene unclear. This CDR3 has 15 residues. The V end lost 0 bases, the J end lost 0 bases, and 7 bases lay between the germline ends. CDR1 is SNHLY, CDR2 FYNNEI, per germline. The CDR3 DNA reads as TGTGCCAGCAGTGAAGCCCGGGCCAGCACAGATACGCAGTATTTT. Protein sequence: CASSEARASTDTQYF.

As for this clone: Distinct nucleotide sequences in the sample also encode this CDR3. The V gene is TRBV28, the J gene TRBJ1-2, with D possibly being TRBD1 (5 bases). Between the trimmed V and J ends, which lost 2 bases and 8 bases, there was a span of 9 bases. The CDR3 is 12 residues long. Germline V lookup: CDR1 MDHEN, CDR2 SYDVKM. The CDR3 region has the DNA TGTGCCAGCAGTTTAGGGGGTCAGGGCTACACCTTC. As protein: CASSLGGQGYTF.

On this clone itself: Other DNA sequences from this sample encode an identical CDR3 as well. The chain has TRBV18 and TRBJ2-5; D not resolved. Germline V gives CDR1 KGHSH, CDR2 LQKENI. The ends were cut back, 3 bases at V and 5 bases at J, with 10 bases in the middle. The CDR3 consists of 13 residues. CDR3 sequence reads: CASSPPGRETQYF. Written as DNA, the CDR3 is TGTGCCAGCTCACCGCCCGGGCGGGAGACCCAGTACTTC.

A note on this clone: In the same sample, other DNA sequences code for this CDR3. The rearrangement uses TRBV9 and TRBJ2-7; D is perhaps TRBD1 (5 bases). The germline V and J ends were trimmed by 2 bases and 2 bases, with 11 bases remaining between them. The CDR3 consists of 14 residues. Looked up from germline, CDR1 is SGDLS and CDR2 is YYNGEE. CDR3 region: CASSVSQGAYEQYF. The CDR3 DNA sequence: TGTGCCAGCAGCGTGAGCCAAGGGGCCTACGAGCAGTACTTC.

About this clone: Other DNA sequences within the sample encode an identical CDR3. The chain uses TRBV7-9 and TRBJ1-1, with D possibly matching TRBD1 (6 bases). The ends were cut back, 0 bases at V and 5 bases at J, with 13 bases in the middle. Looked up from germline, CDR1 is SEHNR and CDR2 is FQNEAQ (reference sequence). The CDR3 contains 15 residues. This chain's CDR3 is CASSLATGGRTEAFF. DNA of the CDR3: TGTGCCAGCAGCTTAGCGACAGGTGGGCGAACTGAAGCTTTCTTT.

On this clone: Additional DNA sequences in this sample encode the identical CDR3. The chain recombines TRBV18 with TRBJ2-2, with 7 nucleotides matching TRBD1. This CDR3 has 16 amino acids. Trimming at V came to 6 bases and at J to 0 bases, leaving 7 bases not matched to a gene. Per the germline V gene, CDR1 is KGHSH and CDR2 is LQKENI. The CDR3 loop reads CASSPTGTANTGELFF. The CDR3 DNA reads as TGTGCCAGCTCCCCTACCGGGACAGCGAACACCGGGGAGCTGTTTTTT.

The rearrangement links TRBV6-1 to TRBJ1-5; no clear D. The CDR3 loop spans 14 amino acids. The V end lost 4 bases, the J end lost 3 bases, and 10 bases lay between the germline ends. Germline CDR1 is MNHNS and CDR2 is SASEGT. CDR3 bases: TGTGCCAGCAGTGTTGGCCAGCTCAATCAGCCCCAGCATTTT. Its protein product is CASSVGQLNQPQHF.

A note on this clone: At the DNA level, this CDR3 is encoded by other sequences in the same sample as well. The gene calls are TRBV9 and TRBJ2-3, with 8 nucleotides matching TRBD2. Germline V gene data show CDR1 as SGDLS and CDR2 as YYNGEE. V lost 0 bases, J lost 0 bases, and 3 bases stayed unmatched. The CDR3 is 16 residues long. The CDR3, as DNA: TGTGCCAGCAGCGTAGATCTAGCGGGCAGCACAGATACGCAGTATTTT. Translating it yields CASSVDLAGSTDTQYF.

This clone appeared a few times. The CDR3 nucleotides are TGCGCCAGCAGTTACATCGGACAGGGGACCCAAGAGACCCAGTACTTC. This sequence encodes CASSYIGQGTQETQYF. The rearrangement links TRBV5-1 to TRBJ2-5; TRBD1 agrees at 9 bases. Trimming took 5 bases from V and 1 from J; bases not matched to a gene: 9. Germline loops: CDR1 SGHRS, CDR2 YFSETQ. The CDR3 is 16 residues long.

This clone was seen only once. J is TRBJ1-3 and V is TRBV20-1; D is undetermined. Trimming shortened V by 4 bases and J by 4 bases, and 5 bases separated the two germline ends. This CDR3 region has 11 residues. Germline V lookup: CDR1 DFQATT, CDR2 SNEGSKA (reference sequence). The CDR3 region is CSATLGNTIYF. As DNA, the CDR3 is TGCAGTGCTACGCTGGGAAACACCATATATTTT.

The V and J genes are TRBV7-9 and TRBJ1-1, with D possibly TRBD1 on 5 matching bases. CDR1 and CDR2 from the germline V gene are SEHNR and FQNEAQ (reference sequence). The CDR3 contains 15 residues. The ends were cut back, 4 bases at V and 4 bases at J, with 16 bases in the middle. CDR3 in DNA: TGTGCCAGCAGCTCCCGGGCCCCCCAGGGCACTGAAGCTTTCTTT. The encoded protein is CASSSRAPQGTEAFF.